This T cell receptor beta chain was captured by sequencing in a study of Ad26.COV2.S vaccination and SARS-CoV-2 variants. Study summary: Dosing was one shot or two shots 56 days apart.

Points from the study as a whole: Non-spike TCR breadth showed similarity between vaccine and placebo recipients. Among vaccine recipients, spike-specific TCR breadth exceeded that of placebo recipients.

As to this clone: Its cognate antigen is unknown.

CDR1 SGHTA and CDR2 FQGNSA come from the germline V gene. The CDR3 runs to 14 residues. The trim removed 6 bases at V and 6 bases at J, leaving 8 bases unmatched. Stated treatment: around 19 received Ad26.COV2.S at low or high dose, single or two shots; about 5 received placebo; per-sample allocation not given. Sampling was performed 63 days after the first vaccine or placebo injection. Boston hosted the donor, who was an adult aged 18-55 years. The assay was immunoSEQ multiplex PCR, and TCRdb's table has in-frame clones only and misses some. This table has approximately 250,000 clones, roughly 89% appearing once.

The TCR originated in a person aged 18-60 years who received the Ad26.COV2.S COVID-19 vaccine or a placebo. This rearrangement joins TRBV7-2 to TRBJ2-3, with TRBD1 identical over 8 bases. The input for sequencing was peripheral blood, taken in a trial of Ad26.COV2.S vaccine versus placebo. CDR3 sequence reads: CASRGTGGPDTQYF. CDR3 sequence (DNA): TGTGCCAGCAGGGGAACAGGGGGACCGGATACGCAGTATTTT. Full variable domain (rest looked up from reference TRBV7-2 and TRBJ2-3): GAGVSQSPSNKVTEKGKDVELRCDPISGHTALYWYRQSLGQGLEFLIYFQGNSAPDKSGLPSDRFSAERTGGSVSTLTIQRTQQEDSAVYLCASRGTGGPDTQYFGPGTRLTVL.